The source of this TCR beta chain is a study of cytomegalovirus exposure and HLA in healthy donors. Study-wide context: The roughly 120 validation repertoires, a later analysis reported, used the same platform as the approximately 630 first-cohort repertoires. General study findings and limits: Rare TCR sequences dominated, though some public TCRs recurred in many donors.

The count of this clone is one. The antigen is undetermined. Only in-frame clones appear in the TCRdb table, and some are missing; sequencing was by immunoSEQ multiplex PCR. The sample carries 66,000 or so clones, 95% to 98% recorded once. The study drew the donors from its approximately 120-subject validation cohort, separate from the 666-subject first cohort. Sequencing used PBMCs. This TCR was sampled from a woman aged 18-30 years in good health and CMV-seropositive.

The CDR3 sequence is CASSLPTGTGSGAGEETQYF. Here the CDR3 DNA reads TGTGCCAGCAGCTTACCGACGGGGACAGGGAGCGGCGCAGGTGAAGAGACCCAGTACTTC. V is TRBV12-1 and J is TRBJ2-5; the table calls TRBD1, which could not be checked here. TRBV12-1 is recorded as a pseudogene. CDR3 size: 20 residues.